This T cell receptor (beta chain) was sequenced during a study of PD-1 blockade in classical Hodgkin lymphoma. Points on this clone: The antigen remains undetermined.

Regarding time point: cycle 4 day 1 (C4D1), after more than five weeks of nivolumab. Each and every patient relapsed after autologous stem cell transplantation, and patients got differing brentuximab vedotin exposure. The V gene's germline CDR1 is SGDLS and CDR2 YYNGEE. This CDR3 contains 16 residues. The V end lost 3 bases, the J end lost 7 bases, and 19 bases lay between the germline ends. Libraries were prepared by immunoSEQ multiplex PCR; TCRdb keeps only in-frame clonotypes and omits some of them. The sample lists approximately 19,000 clones, around 76% occurring once. General observations from the study: Repertoire difference causes, possibly disease activity or prior therapy, remain undefined. CD4+ TCR diversity rose significantly by C4D1, and CD8+ TCR diversity did not.

The TCR sequence derives from a human donor with classical Hodgkin lymphoma. This sequence joins TRBV9 and TRBJ1-4; no firm D call. The source material was peripheral blood mononuclear cells (PBMCs), sampled before the fourth cycle of nivolumab. Here the CDR3 DNA reads TGTGCCAGCAGCGACAACCCCAGAGCCCTAACTGAAAAACTGTTTTTT. The encoded protein is CASSDNPRALTEKLFF.